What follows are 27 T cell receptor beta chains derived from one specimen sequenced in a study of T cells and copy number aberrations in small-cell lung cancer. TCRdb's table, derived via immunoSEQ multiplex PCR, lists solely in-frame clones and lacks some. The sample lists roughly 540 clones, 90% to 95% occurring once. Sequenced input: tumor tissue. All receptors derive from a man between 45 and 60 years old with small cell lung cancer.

This CDR3 reads CASRGAAGNTIYF. The CDR3 bases are TGTGCCAGCAGAGGAGCAGCTGGAAACACCATATATTTT. The chain recombines TRBV6-4 with TRBJ1-3, with D hard to call. Per the germline V gene, CDR1 is MRHNA and CDR2 is SNTAGT. Trimming removed 6 bases from V and 2 bases from J, with 8 bases in between. CDR3 length equals 13 residues.

This CDR3 reads CASSRNTEAFF. In nucleotides, the CDR3 is TGTGCCAGCAGCCGAAACACTGAAGCTTTCTTT. This chain joins TRBV28 and TRBJ1-1, with D unclear. The CDR3 is 11 residues long. Deletions cut 6 bases from V and 2 bases from J, with 4 bases between. Germline V gives CDR1 MDHEN, CDR2 SYDVKM.

CDR3 in amino acids: CASRPVGGAQHF. CDR3 sequence (DNA): TGTGCCAGCAGACCTGTGGGGGGAGCCCAGCATTTT. This chain links TRBV27 with TRBJ1-5; D is perhaps TRBD1 (5 bases). This CDR3 is 12 amino acids long. The ends were cut back, 6 bases at V and 11 bases at J, with 14 bases in the middle. Germline loops: CDR1 MNHEY, CDR2 SMNVEV (reference sequence).

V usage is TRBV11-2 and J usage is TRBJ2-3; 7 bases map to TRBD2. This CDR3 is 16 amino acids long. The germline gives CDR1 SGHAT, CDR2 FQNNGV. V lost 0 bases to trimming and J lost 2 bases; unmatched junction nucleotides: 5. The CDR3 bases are TGTGCCAGCAGCTTAGATCCGGGGGGAATCACAGATACGCAGTATTTT. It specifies CASSLDPGGITDTQYF.

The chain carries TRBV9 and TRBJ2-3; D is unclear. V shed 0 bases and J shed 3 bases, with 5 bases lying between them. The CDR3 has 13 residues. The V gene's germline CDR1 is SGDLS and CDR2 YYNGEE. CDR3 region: CASSVAMTDTQYF. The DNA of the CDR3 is TGTGCCAGCAGCGTAGCTATGACAGATACGCAGTATTTT.

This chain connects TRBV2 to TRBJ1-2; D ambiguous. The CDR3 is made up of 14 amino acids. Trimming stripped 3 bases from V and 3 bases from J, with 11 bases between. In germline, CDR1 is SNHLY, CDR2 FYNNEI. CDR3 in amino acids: CASSESPVYYGYTF. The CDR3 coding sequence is TGTGCCAGCAGTGAGTCGCCCGTCTACTATGGCTACACCTTC.

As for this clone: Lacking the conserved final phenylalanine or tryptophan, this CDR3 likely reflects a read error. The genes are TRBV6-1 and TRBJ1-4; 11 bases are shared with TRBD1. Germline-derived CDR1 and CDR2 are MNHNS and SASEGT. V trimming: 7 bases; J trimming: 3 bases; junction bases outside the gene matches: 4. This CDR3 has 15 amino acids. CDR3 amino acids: CASTGTGGANEKLFC. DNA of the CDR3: TGTGCCAGCACTGGGACAGGGGGAGCTAATGAAAAACTGTTTTGT.

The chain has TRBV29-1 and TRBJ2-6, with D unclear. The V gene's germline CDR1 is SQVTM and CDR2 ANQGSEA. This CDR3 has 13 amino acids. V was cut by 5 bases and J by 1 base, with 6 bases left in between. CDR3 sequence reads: CSVWLSGANVLTF. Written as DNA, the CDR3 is TGCAGCGTTTGGTTATCTGGGGCCAACGTCCTGACTTTC.

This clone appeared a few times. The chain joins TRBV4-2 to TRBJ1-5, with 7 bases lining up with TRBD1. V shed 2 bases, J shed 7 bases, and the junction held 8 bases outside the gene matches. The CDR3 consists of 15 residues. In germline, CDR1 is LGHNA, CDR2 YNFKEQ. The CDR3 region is CASSQPGQSAQPQHF. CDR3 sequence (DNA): TGTGCCAGCAGCCAACCGGGACAGTCCGCCCAGCCCCAGCATTTT.

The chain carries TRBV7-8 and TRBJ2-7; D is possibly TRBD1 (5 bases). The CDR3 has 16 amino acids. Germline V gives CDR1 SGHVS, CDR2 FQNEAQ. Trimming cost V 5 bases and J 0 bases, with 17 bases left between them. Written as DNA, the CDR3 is TGTGCCAGCAGCACCCCTAAAGACAGAAACTCCTACGAGCAGTACGTC. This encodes CASSTPKDRNSYEQYV.

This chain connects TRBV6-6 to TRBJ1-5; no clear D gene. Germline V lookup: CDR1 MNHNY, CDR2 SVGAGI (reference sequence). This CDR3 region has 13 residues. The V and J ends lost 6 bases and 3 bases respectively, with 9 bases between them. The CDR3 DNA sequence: TGTGCCAGCAGCCAGCAAGTCAATCAGCCCCAGCATTTT. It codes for CASSQQVNQPQHF.

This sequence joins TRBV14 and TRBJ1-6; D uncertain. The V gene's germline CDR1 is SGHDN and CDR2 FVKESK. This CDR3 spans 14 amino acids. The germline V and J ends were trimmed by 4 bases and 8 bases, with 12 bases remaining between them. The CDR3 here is CASSRHSVDSPLHF. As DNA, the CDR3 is TGTGCCAGCAGCCGTCACAGCGTGGATTCACCCCTCCACTTT.

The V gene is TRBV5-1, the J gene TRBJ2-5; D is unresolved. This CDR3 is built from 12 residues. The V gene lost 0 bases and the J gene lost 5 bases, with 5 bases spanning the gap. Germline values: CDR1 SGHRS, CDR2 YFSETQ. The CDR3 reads CASSLDLETQYF. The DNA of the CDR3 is TGCGCCAGCAGCTTGGATCTGGAGACCCAGTACTTC.

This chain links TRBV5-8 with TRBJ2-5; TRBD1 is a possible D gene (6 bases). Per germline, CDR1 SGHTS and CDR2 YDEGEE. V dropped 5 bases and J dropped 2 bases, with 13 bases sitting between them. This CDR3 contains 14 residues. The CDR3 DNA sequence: TGTGCCAGCAGATTGCCAGGGGAACAAGAGACCCAGTACTTC. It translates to CASRLPGEQETQYF. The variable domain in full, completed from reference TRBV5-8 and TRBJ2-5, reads EAGVTQSPTHLIKTRGQQATLRCSPISGHTSVYWYQQALGLGLQFLLWYDEGEERNRGNFPPRFSGRQFPNYSSELNVNALELEDSALYLCASRLPGEQETQYFGPGTRLLVL.

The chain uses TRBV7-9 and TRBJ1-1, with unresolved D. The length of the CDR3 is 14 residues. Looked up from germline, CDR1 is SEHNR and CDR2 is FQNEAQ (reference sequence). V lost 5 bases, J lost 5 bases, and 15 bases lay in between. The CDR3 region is CASSLWVRGTEAFF. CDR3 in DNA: TGTGCCAGCAGCCTATGGGTCCGAGGGACTGAAGCTTTCTTT.

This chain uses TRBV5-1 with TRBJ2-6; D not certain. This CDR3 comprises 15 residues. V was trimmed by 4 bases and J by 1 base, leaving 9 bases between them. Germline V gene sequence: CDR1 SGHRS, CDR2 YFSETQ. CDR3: CASSNTLSGANVLTF. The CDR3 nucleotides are TGCGCCAGCAGCAATACACTATCTGGGGCCAACGTCCTGACTTTC.

CDR3 sequence (DNA): TGTGCCAGCAGCTTAAACAGGGTTTCAGATACGCAGTATTTT. Its protein product is CASSLNRVSDTQYF. The chain combines TRBV7-2 with TRBJ2-3; maybe TRBD1 (6 bases). Germline V gene sequence: CDR1 SGHTA, CDR2 FQGNSA. CDR3 length: 14 residues. V was clipped by 2 bases and J by 4 bases, with 10 bases between them.

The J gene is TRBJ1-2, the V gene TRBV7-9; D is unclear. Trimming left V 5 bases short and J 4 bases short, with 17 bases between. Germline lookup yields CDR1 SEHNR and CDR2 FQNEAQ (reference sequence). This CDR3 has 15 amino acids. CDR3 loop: CASSKEQRWGYGYTF. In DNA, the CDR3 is TGTGCCAGCAGCAAAGAACAGAGATGGGGCTATGGCTACACCTTC.

CDR3 in DNA: TGTGCCAGCACTGGGACAGGGGGAGCTAATGAAAAACTGTTTTTT. Protein product: CASTGTGGANEKLFF. The chain joins TRBV6-1 to TRBJ1-4; TRBD1 matches at 11 bases. Germline values: CDR1 MNHNS, CDR2 SASEGT. The CDR3 spans 15 residues. V was clipped by 7 bases and J by 3 bases; unmatched bases: 4.

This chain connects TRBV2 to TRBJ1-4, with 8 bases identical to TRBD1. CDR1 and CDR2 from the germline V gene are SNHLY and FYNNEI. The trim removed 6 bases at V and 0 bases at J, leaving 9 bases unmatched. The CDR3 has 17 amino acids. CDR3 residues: CASRARGLIATNEKLFF. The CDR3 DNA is TGTGCCAGCAGAGCCAGGGGGCTGATTGCAACTAATGAAAAACTGTTTTTT.

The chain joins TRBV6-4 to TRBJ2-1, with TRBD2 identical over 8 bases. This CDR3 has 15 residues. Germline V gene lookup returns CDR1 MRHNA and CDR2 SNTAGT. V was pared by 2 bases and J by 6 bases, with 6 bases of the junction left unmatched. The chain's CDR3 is CASSDVASGPNEQFF. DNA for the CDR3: TGTGCCAGCAGTGACGTGGCTAGCGGGCCCAATGAGCAGTTCTTC.

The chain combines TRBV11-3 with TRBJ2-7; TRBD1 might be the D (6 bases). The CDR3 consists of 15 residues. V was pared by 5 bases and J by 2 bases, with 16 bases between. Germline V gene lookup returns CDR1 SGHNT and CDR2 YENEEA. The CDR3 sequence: CASSREDREAYEQYF. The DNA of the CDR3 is TGTGCCAGCAGCCGAGAGGACAGAGAAGCCTACGAGCAGTACTTC.

Here the CDR3 reads CAWSGGGGRYGYTF. In DNA, the CDR3 is TGTGCCTGGAGTGGTGGAGGGGGACGGTATGGCTACACCTTC. This chain uses TRBV30 with TRBJ1-2; the D gene is possibly TRBD1 (6 bases). Trimming removed 1 base at V and 5 bases at J, with 14 bases between. There are 14 residues in the CDR3. The germline V gene has CDR1 GTSNPN and CDR2 SVGIG (reference sequence).

CDR3 loop: CASGQGGETQYF. The CDR3 DNA sequence: TGTGCCTCCGGACAGGGGGGAGAGACCCAGTACTTC. V usage is TRBV30 and J usage is TRBJ2-5, with 10 bases lining up with TRBD1. CDR1 GTSNPN and CDR2 SVGIG come from the germline V gene (reference sequence). With 7 bases clipped from V and 4 bases from J, the junction kept 3 bases outside the gene matches. The CDR3 length is 12 residues. Looking up the rest from reference TRBV30 and TRBJ2-5 gives the full variable domain: SQTIHQWPATLVQPVGSPLSLECTVEGTSNPNLYWYRQAAGRGLQLLFYSVGIGQISSEVPQNLSASRPQDRQFILSSKKLLLSDSGFYLCASGQGGETQYFGPGTRLLVL.

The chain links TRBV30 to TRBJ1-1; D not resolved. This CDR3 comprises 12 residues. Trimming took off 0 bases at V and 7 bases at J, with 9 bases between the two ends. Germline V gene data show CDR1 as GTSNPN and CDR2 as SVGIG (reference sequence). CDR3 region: CAWSVRVGEAFF. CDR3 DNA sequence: TGTGCCTGGAGTGTGAGGGTGGGTGAAGCTTTCTTT. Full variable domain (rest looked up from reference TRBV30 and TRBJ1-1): SQTIHQWPATLVQPVGSPLSLECTVEGTSNPNLYWYRQAAGRGLQLLFYSVGIGQISSEVPQNLSASRPQDRQFILSSKKLLLSDSGFYLCAWSVRVGEAFFGQGTRLTVV.

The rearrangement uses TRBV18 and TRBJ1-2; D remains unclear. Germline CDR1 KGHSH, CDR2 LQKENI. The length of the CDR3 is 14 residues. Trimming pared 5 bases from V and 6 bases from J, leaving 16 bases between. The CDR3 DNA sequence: TGTGCCAGCTCATCGCGGATAGGCGCGGATGGCTACACCTTC. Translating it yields CASSSRIGADGYTF.

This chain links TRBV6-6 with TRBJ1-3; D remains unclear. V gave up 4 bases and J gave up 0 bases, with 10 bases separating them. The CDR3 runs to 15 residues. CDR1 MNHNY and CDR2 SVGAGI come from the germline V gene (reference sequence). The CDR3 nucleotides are TGTGCCAGCAGTTTTGGCCAGAACTCTGGAAACACCATATATTTT. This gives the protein CASSFGQNSGNTIYF.